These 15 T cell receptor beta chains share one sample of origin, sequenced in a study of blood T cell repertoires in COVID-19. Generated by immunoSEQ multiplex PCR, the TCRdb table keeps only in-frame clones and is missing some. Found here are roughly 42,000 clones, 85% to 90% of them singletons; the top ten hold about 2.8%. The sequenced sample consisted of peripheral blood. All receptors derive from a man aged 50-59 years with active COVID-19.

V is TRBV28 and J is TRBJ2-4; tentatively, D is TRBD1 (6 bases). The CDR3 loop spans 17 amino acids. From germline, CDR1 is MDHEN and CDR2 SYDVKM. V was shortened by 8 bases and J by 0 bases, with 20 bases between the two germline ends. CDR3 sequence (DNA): TGTGCCAGCCGAACAGGGACGAGAATATTAGCCAAAAACATTCAGTACTTC. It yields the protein CASRTGTRILAKNIQYF.

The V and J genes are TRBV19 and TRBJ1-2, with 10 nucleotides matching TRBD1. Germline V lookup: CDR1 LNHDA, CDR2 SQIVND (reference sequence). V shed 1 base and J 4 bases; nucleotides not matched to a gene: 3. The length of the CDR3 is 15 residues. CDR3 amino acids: CASSIGTGGLYGYTF. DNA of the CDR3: TGTGCCAGTAGTATAGGGACAGGGGGTCTCTATGGCTACACCTTC. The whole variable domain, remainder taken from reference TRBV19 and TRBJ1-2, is DGGITQSPKYLFRKEGQNVTLSCEQNLNHDAMYWYRQDPGQGLRLIYYSQIVNDFQKGDIAEGYSVSREKKESFPLTVTSAQKNPTAFYLCASSIGTGGLYGYTFGSGTRLTVV.

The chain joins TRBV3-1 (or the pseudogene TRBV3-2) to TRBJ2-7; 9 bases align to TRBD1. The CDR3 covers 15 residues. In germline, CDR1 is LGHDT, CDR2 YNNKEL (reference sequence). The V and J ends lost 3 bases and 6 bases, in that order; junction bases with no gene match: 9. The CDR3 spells CASSHPGQGSSEQYF. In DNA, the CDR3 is TGTGCCAGCAGCCACCCGGGACAGGGTTCTTCCGAGCAGTACTTC.

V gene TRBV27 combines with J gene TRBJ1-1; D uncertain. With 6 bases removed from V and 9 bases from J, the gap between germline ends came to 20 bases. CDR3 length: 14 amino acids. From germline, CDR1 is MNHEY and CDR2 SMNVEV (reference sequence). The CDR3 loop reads CASSSNTPSNKAFF. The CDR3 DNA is TGTGCCAGCAGCTCAAACACACCGTCGAATAAAGCTTTCTTT.

The CDR3 DNA sequence: TGTGCCAGCAGCTTAGAAGGAGGAACCGGGGAGCTGTTTTTT. This sequence encodes CASSLEGGTGELFF. The gene calls are TRBV11-3 and TRBJ2-2, with D maybe TRBD2 (5 bases). Trimming pared 0 bases from V and 5 bases from J, leaving 7 bases between. In germline, CDR1 is SGHNT, CDR2 YENEEA. CDR3 size: 14 residues.

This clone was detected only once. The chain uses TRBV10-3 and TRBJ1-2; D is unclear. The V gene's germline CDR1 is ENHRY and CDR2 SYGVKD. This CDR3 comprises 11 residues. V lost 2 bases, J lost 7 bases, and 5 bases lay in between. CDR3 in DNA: TGTGCCATCAGTGAGGGACTTGGCTACACCTTC. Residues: CAISEGLGYTF.

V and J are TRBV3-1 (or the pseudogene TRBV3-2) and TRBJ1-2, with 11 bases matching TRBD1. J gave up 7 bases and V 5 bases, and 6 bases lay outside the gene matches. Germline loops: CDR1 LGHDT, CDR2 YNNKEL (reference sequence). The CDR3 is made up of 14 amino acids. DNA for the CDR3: TGTGCCAGCAGCTCTAGGGACAGGGGGTTTGGCTACACCTTC. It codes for CASSSRDRGFGYTF.

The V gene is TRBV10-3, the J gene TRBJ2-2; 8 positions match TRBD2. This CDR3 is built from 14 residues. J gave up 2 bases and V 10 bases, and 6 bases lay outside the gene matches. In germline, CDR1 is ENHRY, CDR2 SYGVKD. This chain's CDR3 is CATGAGANTGELFF. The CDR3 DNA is TGTGCCACAGGAGCGGGGGCTAACACCGGGGAGCTGTTTTTT.

This chain's CDR3 is CATQPSDRNIYEQYF. DNA of the CDR3: TGTGCCACCCAGCCCTCGGACAGGAATATCTACGAGCAGTACTTC. The chain carries TRBV28 and TRBJ2-7, with 7 bases aligning to TRBD1. With 10 bases clipped from V and 3 bases from J, the junction kept 15 bases outside the gene matches. The germline CDR1 and CDR2 sequences are MDHEN and SYDVKM. The CDR3 is 15 amino acids.

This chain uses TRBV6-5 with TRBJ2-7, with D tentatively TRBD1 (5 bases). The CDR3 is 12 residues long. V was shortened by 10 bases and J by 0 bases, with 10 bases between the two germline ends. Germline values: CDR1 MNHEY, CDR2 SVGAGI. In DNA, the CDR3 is TGTGCCAACGGACATTTCTCCTACGAGCAGTACTTC. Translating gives CANGHFSYEQYF.

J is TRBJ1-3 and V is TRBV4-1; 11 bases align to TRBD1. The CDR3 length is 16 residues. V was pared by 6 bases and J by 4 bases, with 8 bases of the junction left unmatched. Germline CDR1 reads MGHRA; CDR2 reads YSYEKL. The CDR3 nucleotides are TGCGCCAGCAGGGAAGGACAGGGGGCAGGAGGAAACACCATATATTTT. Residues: CASREGQGAGGNTIYF.

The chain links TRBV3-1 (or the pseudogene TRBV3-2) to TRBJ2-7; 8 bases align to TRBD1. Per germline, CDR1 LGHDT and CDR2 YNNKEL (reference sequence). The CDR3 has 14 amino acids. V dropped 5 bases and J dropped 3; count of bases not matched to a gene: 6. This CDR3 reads CASSRGQGVYEQYF. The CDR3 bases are TGTGCCAGCAGCAGAGGACAGGGAGTCTACGAGCAGTACTTC.

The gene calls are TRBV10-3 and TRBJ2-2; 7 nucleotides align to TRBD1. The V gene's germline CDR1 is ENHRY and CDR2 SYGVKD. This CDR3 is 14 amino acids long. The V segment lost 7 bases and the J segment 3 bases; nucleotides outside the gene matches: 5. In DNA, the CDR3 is TGTGCCATCATGACAGGGCTATACACCGGGGAGCTGTTTTTT. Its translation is CAIMTGLYTGELFF.

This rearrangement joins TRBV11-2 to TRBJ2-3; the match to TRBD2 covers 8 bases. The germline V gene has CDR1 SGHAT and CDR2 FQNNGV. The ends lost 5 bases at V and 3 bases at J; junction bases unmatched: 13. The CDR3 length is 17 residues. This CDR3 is CASSTRTSSLLTDTQYF. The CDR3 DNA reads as TGTGCCAGCAGCACCCGGACTAGCTCCCTATTAACAGATACGCAGTATTTT.

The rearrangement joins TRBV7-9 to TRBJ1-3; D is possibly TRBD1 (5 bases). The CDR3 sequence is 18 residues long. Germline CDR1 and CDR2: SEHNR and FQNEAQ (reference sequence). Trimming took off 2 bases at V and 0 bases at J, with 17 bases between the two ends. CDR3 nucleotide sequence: TGTGCCAGCAGCTTAATTACAGGCGCCGTCTTCTCTGGAAACACCATATATTTT. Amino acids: CASSLITGAVFSGNTIYF.